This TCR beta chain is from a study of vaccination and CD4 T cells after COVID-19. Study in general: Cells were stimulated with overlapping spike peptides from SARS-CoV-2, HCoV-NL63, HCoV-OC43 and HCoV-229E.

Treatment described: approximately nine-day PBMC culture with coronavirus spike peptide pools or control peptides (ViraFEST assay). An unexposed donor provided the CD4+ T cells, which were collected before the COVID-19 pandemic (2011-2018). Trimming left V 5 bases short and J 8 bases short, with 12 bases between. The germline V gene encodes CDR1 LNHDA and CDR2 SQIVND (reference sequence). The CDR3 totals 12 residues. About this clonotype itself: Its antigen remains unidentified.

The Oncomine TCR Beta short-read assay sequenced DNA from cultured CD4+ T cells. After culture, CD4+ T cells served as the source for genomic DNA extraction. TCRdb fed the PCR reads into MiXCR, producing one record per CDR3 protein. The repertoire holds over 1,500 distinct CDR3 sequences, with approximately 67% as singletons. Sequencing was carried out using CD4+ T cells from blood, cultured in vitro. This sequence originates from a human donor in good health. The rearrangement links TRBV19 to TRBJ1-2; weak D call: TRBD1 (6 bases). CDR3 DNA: TGTGCCAGTAGTCCGCGGGACACCGGCTACACCTTC. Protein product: CASSPRDTGYTF.